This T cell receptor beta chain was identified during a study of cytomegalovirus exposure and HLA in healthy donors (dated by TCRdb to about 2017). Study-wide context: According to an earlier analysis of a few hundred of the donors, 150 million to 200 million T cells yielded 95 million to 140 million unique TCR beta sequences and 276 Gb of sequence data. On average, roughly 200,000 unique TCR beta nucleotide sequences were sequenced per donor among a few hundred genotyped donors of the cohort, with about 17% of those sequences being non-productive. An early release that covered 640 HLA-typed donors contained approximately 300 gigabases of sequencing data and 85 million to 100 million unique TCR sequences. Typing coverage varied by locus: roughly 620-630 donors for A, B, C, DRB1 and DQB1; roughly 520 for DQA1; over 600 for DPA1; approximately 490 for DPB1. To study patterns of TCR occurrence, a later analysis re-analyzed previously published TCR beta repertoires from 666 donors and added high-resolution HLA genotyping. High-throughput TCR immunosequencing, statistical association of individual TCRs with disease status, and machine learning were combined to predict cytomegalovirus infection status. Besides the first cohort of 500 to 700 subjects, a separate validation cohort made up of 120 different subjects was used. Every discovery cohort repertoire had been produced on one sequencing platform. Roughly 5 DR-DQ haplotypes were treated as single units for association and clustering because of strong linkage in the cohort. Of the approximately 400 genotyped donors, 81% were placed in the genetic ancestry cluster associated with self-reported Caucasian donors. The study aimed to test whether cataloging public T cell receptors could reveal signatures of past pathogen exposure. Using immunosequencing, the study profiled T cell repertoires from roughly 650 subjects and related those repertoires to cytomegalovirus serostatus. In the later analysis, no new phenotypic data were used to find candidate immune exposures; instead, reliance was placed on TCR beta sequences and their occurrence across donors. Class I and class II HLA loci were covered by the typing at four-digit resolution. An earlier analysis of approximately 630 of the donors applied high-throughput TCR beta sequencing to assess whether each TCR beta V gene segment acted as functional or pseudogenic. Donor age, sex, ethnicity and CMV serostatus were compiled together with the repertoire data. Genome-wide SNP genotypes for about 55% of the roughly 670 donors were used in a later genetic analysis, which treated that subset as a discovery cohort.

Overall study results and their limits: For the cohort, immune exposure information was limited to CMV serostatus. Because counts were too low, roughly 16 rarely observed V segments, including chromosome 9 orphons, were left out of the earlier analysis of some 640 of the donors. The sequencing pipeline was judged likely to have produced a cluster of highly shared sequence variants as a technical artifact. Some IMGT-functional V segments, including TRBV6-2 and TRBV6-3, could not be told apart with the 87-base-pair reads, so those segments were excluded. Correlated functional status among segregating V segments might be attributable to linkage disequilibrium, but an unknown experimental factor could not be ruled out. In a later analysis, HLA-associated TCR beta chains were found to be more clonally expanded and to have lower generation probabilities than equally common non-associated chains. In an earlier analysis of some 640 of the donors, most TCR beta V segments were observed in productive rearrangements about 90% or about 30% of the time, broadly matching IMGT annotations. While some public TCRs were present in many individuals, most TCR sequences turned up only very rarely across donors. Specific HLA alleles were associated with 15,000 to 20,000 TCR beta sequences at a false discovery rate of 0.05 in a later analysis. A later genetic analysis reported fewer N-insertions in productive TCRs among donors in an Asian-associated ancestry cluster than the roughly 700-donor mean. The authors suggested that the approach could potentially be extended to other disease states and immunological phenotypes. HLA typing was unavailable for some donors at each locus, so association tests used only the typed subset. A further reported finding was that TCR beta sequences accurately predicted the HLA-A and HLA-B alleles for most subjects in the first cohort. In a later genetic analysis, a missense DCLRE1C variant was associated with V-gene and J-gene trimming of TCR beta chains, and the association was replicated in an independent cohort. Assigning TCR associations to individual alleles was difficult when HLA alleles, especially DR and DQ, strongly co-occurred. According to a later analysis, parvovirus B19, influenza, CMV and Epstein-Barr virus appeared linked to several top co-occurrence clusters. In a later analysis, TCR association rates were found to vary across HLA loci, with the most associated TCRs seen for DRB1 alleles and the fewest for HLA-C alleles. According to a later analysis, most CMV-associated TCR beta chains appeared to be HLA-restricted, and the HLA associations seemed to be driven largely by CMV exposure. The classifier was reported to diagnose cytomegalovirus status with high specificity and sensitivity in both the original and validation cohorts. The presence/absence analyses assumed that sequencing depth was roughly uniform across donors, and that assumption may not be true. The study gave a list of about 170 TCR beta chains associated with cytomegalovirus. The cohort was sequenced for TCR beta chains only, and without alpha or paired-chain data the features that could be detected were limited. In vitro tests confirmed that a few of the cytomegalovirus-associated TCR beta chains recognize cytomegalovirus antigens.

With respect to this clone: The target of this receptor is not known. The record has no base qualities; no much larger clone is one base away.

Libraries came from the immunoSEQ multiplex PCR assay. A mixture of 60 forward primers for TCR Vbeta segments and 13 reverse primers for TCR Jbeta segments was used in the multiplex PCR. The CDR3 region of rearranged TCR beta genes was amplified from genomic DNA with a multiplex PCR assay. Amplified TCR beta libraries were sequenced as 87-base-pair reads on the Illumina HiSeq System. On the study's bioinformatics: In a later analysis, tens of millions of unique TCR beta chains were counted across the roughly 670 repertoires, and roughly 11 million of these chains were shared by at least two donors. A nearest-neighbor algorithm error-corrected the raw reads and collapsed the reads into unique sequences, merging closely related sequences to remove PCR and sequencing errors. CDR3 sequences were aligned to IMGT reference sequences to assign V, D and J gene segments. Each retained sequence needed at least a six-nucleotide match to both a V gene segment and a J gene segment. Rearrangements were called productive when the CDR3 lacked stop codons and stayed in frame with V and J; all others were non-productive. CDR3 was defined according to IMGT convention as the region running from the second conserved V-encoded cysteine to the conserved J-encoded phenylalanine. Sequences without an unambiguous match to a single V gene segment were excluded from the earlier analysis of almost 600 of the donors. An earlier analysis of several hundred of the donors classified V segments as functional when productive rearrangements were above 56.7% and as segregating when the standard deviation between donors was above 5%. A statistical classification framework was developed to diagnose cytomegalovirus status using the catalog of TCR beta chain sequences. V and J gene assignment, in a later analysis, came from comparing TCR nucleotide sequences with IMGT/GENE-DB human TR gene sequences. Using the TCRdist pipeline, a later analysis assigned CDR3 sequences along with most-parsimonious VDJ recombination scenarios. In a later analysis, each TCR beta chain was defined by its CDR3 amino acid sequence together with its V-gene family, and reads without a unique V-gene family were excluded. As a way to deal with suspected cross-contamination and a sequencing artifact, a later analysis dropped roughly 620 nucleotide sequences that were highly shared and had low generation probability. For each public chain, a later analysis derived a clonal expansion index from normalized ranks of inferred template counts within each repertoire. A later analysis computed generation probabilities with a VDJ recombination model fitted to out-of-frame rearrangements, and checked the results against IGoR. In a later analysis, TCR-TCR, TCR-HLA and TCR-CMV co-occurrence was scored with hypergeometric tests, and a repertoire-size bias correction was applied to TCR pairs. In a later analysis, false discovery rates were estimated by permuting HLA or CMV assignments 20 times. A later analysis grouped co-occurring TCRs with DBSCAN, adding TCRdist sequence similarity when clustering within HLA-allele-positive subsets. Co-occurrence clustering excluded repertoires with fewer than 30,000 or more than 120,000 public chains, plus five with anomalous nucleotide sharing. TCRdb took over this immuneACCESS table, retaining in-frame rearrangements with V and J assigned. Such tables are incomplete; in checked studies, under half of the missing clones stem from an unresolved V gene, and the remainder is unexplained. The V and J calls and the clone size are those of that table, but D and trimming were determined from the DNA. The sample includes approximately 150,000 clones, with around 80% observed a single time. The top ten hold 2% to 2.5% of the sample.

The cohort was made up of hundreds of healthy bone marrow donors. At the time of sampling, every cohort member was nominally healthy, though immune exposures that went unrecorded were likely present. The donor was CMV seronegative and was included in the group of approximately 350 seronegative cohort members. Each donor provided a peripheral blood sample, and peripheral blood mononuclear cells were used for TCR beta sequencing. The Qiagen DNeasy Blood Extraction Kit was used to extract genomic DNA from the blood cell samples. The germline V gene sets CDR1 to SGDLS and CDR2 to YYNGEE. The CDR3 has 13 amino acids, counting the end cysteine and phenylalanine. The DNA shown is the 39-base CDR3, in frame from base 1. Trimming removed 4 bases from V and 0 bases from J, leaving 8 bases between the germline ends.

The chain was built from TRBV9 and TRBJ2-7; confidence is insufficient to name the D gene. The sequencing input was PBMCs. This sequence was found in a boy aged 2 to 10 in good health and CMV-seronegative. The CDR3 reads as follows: CASSPPSSYEQYF. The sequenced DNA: TGTGCCAGCAGCCCACCCAGCTCCTACGAGCAGTACTTC.